The subject of this entry is one T cell receptor (beta chain). Antigen specificity is unknown. This record comes from a study of T cell responses to AZD1222 COVID-19 vaccine. General study results and limits: Only a handful of AZD1222 recipients were seropositive at baseline. Mostly white British, mostly female donors; authors suggested clonal diversity may be underestimated. Vaccine-associated CD4 TCRs spanned spike, dominant at 160-218 and 743-854.

Germline trimming cut 8 bases from V and 2 bases from J; bases unmatched to any gene: 9. The CDR3 has 16 amino acids. Germline assignment: CDR1 KGHSH and CDR2 LQKENI. Some clones are missing from TCRdb's copy, which holds only in-frame ones; the method was immunoSEQ multiplex PCR. The table records about 78,000 clones, around nine tenths of them present only once. This sequence was found in an adult who received the AZD1222 COVID-19 vaccine. The source material was peripheral blood, sampled 28 days after the second AZD1222 dose. The V gene is TRBV18, the J gene TRBJ2-6; 7 bases agree with TRBD1. CDR3 amino acids: CASAVRGGAGANVLTF. For the CDR3, the DNA is TGTGCCAGCGCCGTGAGAGGGGGCGCTGGGGCCAACGTCCTGACTTTC.